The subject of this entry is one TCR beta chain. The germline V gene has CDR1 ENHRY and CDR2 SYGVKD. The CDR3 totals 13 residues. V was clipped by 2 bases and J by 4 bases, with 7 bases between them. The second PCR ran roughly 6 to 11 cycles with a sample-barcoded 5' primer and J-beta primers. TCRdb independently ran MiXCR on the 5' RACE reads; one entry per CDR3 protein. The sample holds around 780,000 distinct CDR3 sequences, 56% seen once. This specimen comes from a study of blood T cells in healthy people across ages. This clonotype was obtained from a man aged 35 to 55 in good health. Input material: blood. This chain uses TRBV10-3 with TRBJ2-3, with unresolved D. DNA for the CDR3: TGTGCCATCAGTGAGGCCGGTTCAGATACGCAGTATTTT. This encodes CAISEAGSDTQYF.